This TCR beta chain was recovered during a study of control samples from healthy donors and cancer patients. This table comes from immunoSEQ multiplex PCR, and its TCRdb copy is limited to in-frame clones, with some not included. This sample carries about 250,000 clones, approximately 80% of them seen once, and the ten largest clones take about 14%. Germline CDR1 and CDR2: SNHLY and FYNNEI. V lost 8 bases, J lost 3 bases, and 22 bases lay in between. This CDR3 spans 17 amino acids. The material sequenced was PBMCs. The chain is built from TRBV2 and TRBJ1-4; possible D gene TRBD1, 6 bases. The TCR was taken from a woman aged 55-69 years with lung cancer. CDR3 coding DNA: TGTGCCAGCCGGTTGGGGGCAGAGCCCTACCCTAATGAAAAACTGTTTTTT. It translates to CASRLGAEPYPNEKLFF. Full variable domain (outside the CDR3, taken from reference TRBV2 and TRBJ1-4): EPEVTQTPSHQVTQMGQEVILRCVPISNHLYFYWYRQILGQKVEFLVSFYNNEISEKSEIFDDQFSVERPDGSNFTLKIRSTKLEDSAMYFCASRLGAEPYPNEKLFFGSGTQLSVL.